This is a list of T cell receptor beta chains from one sample in a study of post-analysis software for immune sequencing data. TCRdb itself ran the PCR reads through MiXCR, one entry per CDR3 protein. The sample includes about 770,000 distinct CDR3 sequences, about 43% of them seen just once. Sequenced sample: blood. All receptors derive from a girl aged 5-17 years with multiple sclerosis. Both conserved end residues are part of each CDR3. Each record gives: CDR3 length, D gene, clone size, J gene, V gene, CDR3 protein, CDR3 DNA. D genes are given only for firm matches. Clone size, where shown, is once, few, many, or a class for clones that have expanded.

>14|.|.|TRBJ2-5|TRBV6-5
CASMGQTSRETQYF
TGTGCCAGCATGGGGCAGACATCCCGGGAGACCCAGTACTTC
>17|.|few|TRBJ2-5|TRBV7-3
CASSLGAHTGVKETQYF
TGTGCCAGCAGCTTAGGTGCCCACACGGGAGTAAAAGAGACCCAGTACTTC
>16|TRBD2|.|TRBJ2-1|TRBV10-3
CAISYTSGRGNNEQFF
TGTGCCATCAGTTACACTAGCGGGAGGGGGAATAATGAGCAGTTCTTC
>12|.|.|TRBJ2-5|TRBV7-2
CASSSAGETQYF
TGTGCCAGCAGCTCCGCAGGGGAGACCCAGTACTTC
>14|TRBD1|few|TRBJ2-7|TRBV6-5
CASSSQGLLNEQYF
TGTGCCAGCAGTTCACAGGGGCTCCTAAACGAGCAGTACTTC
>15|.|.|TRBJ2-1|TRBV13
CASSLVEAGYNEQFF
TGTGCCAGCAGCTTGGTCGAGGCGGGGTACAATGAGCAGTTCTTC
>15|TRBD2|many|TRBJ2-1|TRBV7-6
CASSLVAGGYNEQFF
TGTGCCAGCAGCTTAGTAGCGGGAGGATACAATGAGCAGTTCTTC
>12|.|many|TRBJ2-1|TRBV12-3/TRBV12-4
CASSFGYNEQFF
TGTGCCAGCAGTTTCGGGTACAATGAGCAGTTCTTC
>13|.|.|TRBJ2-7|TRBV3-1
CASSPGGWQEQYF
TGTGCCAGCAGCCCCGGCGGTTGGCAGGAGCAGTACTTC
>15|.|.|TRBJ2-1|TRBV20-1
CSARDRDPSYNEQFF
TGCAGTGCTAGAGATCGGGACCCCTCCTACAATGAGCAGTTCTTC
>17|.|.|TRBJ2-1|TRBV3-1
CASSQEKRRGLYNEQFF
TGTGCCAGCAGCCAAGAAAAACGGAGAGGGCTTTACAATGAGCAGTTCTTC
>12|.|few|TRBJ1-1|TRBV4-2
CASSQGDTEAFF
TGTGCCAGCAGCCAAGGGGACACTGAAGCTTTCTTT
>14|.|.|TRBJ2-3|TRBV24-1
CATSEPIPAPTQYF
TGTGCCACCAGTGAACCCATCCCGGCCCCTACGCAGTATTTT
>16|.|few|TRBJ1-1|TRBV28
CASSLEGGAGLREAFF
TGTGCCAGCAGTTTGGAGGGGGGGGCGGGGTTGAGGGAAGCTTTCTTT
>14|TRBD1|few|TRBJ1-1|TRBV20-1
CSARGQGEFPEAFF
TGCAGTGCTAGAGGACAGGGCGAATTTCCTGAAGCTTTCTTT
>12|TRBD1|.|TRBJ1-1|TRBV12-5
CASGLGGPEAFF
TGTGCTAGTGGTTTAGGGGGCCCCGAAGCTTTCTTT
>18|TRBD2|few|TRBJ2-7|TRBV20-1
CSASGGTSGILPPYEQYF
TGCAGTGCTAGTGGTGGGACTAGCGGGATATTGCCCCCCTACGAGCAGTACTTC
>13|.|.|TRBJ1-1|TRBV3-1
CASTTDGYTEAFF
TGTGCCAGCACTACAGACGGTTACACTGAAGCTTTCTTT
>16|.|.|TRBJ2-1|TRBV7-2
CASSLVGTRTYNEQFF
TGTGCCAGCAGCCTAGTCGGGACCAGAACATACAATGAGCAGTTCTTC
>13|TRBD2|.|TRBJ2-1|TRBV24-1
CATSVGGRGEQFF
TGTGCCACCAGTGTCGGCGGGAGAGGTGAGCAGTTCTTC
>17|TRBD2|.|TRBJ2-2|TRBV15
CATSREGGRAATGELFF
TGTGCCACCAGCAGAGAAGGCGGGAGGGCCGCGACCGGGGAGCTGTTTTTT
>13|.|few|TRBJ1-1|TRBV7-9
CASSFRERAEAFF
TGTGCCAGCAGCTTCAGGGAAAGAGCTGAAGCTTTCTTT
>16|TRBD2|.|TRBJ2-5|TRBV7-2
CASSLGLAGGKETQYF
TGTGCCAGCAGCTTAGGCCTAGCGGGAGGGAAAGAGACCCAGTACTTC
>13|TRBD1|.|TRBJ2-7|TRBV10-3
CAISPTGAYEQYF
TGTGCCATCAGTCCGACAGGGGCTTACGAGCAGTACTTC